The clone carrying this T cell receptor (beta chain) was seen a few times. Its matching antigen is unknown. The record originates from a study of beta chain features in type 1 diabetes. Study-wide points: There were fewer insertions and more deletions at the VDJ junctions of type 1 diabetes patients. The analysis here could not establish whether HLA type shapes TCRB rearrangement. Type 1 diabetes patients had moderately but significantly shorter TCRB CDR3s in all four CD4+ subsets.

The CDR3 consists of 12 residues. CDR1 and CDR2 from the germline V gene are ENHRY and SYGVKD. Trimming left V 4 bases short and J 5 bases short, with 8 bases between. Expressed TCRB transcripts were sequenced after all isolated RNA was converted to cDNA. Assay: immunoSEQ multiplex PCR; the TCRdb copy retains only in-frame clones and omits some. Among 810,000 or so clones listed, roughly a sixth were seen once. Sequenced: naive CD4+ T cells from blood. The gene calls are TRBV10-3 and TRBJ2-5; D is perhaps TRBD1 or TRBD2 (6 bases each). The source of this sequence is a woman between 18 and 29 years old in good health. CDR3 residues: CAISAGAETQYF. The CDR3 region has the DNA TGTGCCATCAGTGCGGGGGCCGAGACCCAGTACTTC.